This is a list of T cell receptor beta chains from one sample in a study of blood T cells in healthy people across ages. TCRdb re-called the 5' RACE reads through MiXCR, storing one row per CDR3 protein. There are about 1.4 million distinct CDR3 sequences in the sample; 55% to 75% occur only once, and more than 6% lies in the top ten. The sequencing sample was made of blood. The receptors here all came from a man younger than 35 in good health. Both conserved end residues are part of each CDR3. D genes are given only for firm matches. The listing skips clone size in some rows; elsewhere it reads once, few, many or a size class.

>NA|TRBV27|TRBJ2-3|NA
CASSSGIVWDTQYF
TGTGCCAGCAGTTCGGGCATCGTCTGGGATACGCAGTATTTT
>NA|TRBV6-1|TRBJ2-4|TRBD2
CATNWEGKNIQYF
TGTGCCACCAACTGGGAGGGCAAAAACATTCAGTACTTC
>NA|TRBV21-1|TRBJ1-5|NA
CASSKEQGRTSNQPQHF
TGTGCCAGCAGCAAAGAACAGGGGCGGACTAGCAATCAGCCCCAGCATTTT
>NA|TRBV9|TRBJ2-2|TRBD2
CASSVVPSGVSNTGELFF
TGTGCCAGCAGCGTAGTCCCTAGCGGGGTATCGAACACCGGGGAGCTGTTTTTT
>NA|TRBV27|TRBJ2-1|NA
CASSFSRFYEQFF
TGTGCCAGCAGTTTTAGCAGGTTTTATGAGCAGTTCTTC
>few|TRBV5-1|TRBJ2-3|NA
CASASRYAEKTDTQYF
TGCGCCTCAGCTAGCCGGTATGCCGAAAAGACAGATACGCAGTATTTT
>NA|TRBV7-2|TRBJ2-3|TRBD2
CASSRPGGATDTQYF
TGTGCCAGCAGTCGCCCGGGGGGAGCGACAGATACGCAGTATTTT
>NA|TRBV5-1|TRBJ2-3|TRBD2
CASSTGTSGGDTQYF
TGCGCCAGCAGCACGGGGACTAGCGGGGGAGATACGCAGTATTTT
>few|TRBV11-2|TRBJ2-3|NA
CASSLDLPDTQYF
TGTGCCAGCAGCTTAGACCTTCCAGATACGCAGTATTTT
>NA|TRBV3-1|TRBJ2-3|TRBD2
CASSQSVGLAVTDTQYF
TGTGCCAGCAGCCAATCCGTCGGGCTAGCGGTCACAGATACGCAGTATTTT
>NA|TRBV4-1|TRBJ2-6|TRBD1
CASSQIRTGRSGANVLTF
TGCGCCAGCAGCCAAATACGGACAGGGCGTTCTGGGGCCAACGTCCTGACTTTC
>NA|TRBV18|TRBJ2-7|NA
CASSPMALGPYEQYF
TGTGCCAGCTCACCAATGGCACTTGGTCCCTACGAGCAGTACTTC
>many|TRBV29-1|TRBJ2-5|NA
CSVGPYPGAETQYF
TGCAGCGTTGGCCCCTACCCCGGCGCCGAGACCCAGTACTTC
>NA|TRBV14|TRBJ1-6|NA
CASSQAGRSYNSPLHF
TGTGCCAGCAGCCAAGCCGGCCGCTCCTATAATTCACCCCTCCACTTT
>NA|TRBV3-1|TRBJ2-5|TRBD1
CASSLGQGGNQETQYF
TGTGCCAGCAGCCTCGGACAGGGGGGAAACCAAGAGACCCAGTACTTC
>NA|TRBV6-2/TRBV6-3|TRBJ2-3|TRBD1
CASSDSGGYTDTQYF
TGTGCCAGCAGTGACTCAGGGGGATACACAGATACGCAGTATTTT
>NA|TRBV24-1|TRBJ2-5|TRBD2
CATSREKSSGGQETQYF
TGTGCCACCAGTCGAGAAAAGAGTAGCGGGGGCCAAGAGACCCAGTACTTC
>NA|TRBV19|TRBJ2-1|NA
CASDRTLEGNEQFF
TGTGCCAGCGATAGGACACTTGAGGGGAATGAGCAGTTCTTC
>NA|TRBV20-1|TRBJ2-7|TRBD1
CSAALGGDRGPPYEQYF
TGCAGTGCTGCACTGGGGGGGGACAGGGGGCCTCCATACGAGCAGTACTTC
>NA|TRBV18|TRBJ2-1|TRBD2
CASERTSGVSSNEQFF
TGTGCCAGCGAACGGACTAGCGGAGTGTCGAGCAATGAGCAGTTCTTC
>NA|TRBV27|TRBJ2-7|NA
CASVGAGQVSYEQYF
TGTGCCAGCGTGGGGGCGGGGCAGGTCTCCTACGAGCAGTACTTC
>NA|TRBV12-3/TRBV12-4|TRBJ1-4|TRBD1
CASRRDRERREKLFF
TGTGCCAGCAGACGCGACAGGGAGCGGCGTGAAAAACTGTTTTTT
>once|TRBV20-1|TRBJ1-2|NA
CSARDRQEYSYGYTF
TGCAGTGCTAGAGATAGGCAGGAATATAGCTATGGCTACACCTTC
>NA|TRBV12-3/TRBV12-4|TRBJ2-5|TRBD2
CASNLIAGGPSETQYF
TGTGCCAGCAACCTAATAGCGGGAGGGCCGTCAGAGACCCAGTACTTC
>few|TRBV20-1|TRBJ2-1|TRBD2
CSARAAQRGVNEQFF
TGCAGTGCTAGAGCCGCGCAGCGGGGGGTCAATGAGCAGTTCTTC
>NA|TRBV3-1|TRBJ2-7|NA
CASSPPGAGYEQYF
TGTGCCAGCAGCCCCCCGGGAGCGGGCTACGAGCAGTACTTC
>NA|TRBV7-9|TRBJ2-3|NA
CASSSPKKGGTDTQYF
TGTGCCAGCAGCTCCCCGAAAAAGGGGGGCACAGATACGCAGTATTTT
>once|TRBV20-1|TRBJ2-3|NA
CSASASAYSTDTQYF
TGCAGTGCTAGCGCTAGCGCGTACAGCACAGATACGCAGTATTTT
>NA|TRBV29-1|TRBJ2-3|TRBD1
CSGRDRATDTQYF
TGCAGCGGGAGGGACAGGGCCACAGATACGCAGTATTTT
>NA|TRBV28|TRBJ2-7|NA
CASSLFSGGDLDYEQYF
TGTGCCAGCAGTTTATTCTCCGGGGGTGACCTCGACTACGAGCAGTACTTC
>NA|TRBV4-2|TRBJ1-2|NA
CASSQVDRRRNYGYTF
TGTGCCAGCAGCCAAGTCGACAGGCGAAGAAACTATGGCTACACCTTC
>few|TRBV6-5|TRBJ1-2|TRBD1
CASRDRQGRSYGYTF
TGTGCCAGCAGGGACCGACAGGGGCGAAGCTATGGCTACACCTTC
>NA|TRBV7-2|TRBJ2-3|NA
CASSLIPDSSTDTQYF
TGTGCCAGCAGCTTAATTCCGGACTCTAGCACAGATACGCAGTATTTT
>NA|TRBV2|TRBJ2-1|TRBD2
CASSASGGYNEQFF
TGTGCCAGCAGTGCAAGCGGGGGATACAATGAGCAGTTCTTC
>NA|TRBV12-3/TRBV12-4|TRBJ2-7|NA
CASSKRPRLEQYF
TGTGCCAGCAGTAAGAGGCCCCGGCTCGAGCAGTACTTC
>NA|TRBV21-1|TRBJ2-2|NA
CASSKATSAAGELFF
TGTGCCAGCAGCAAAGCCACGTCAGCGGCCGGGGAGCTGTTTTTT
>NA|TRBV12-3/TRBV12-4|TRBJ1-2|NA
CASRPRGGDYGYTF
TGTGCCAGCAGACCCCGGGGAGGGGACTATGGCTACACCTTC
>NA|TRBV7-2|TRBJ2-7|TRBD2
CASSPPFQAGGSYEQYF
TGTGCCAGCAGCCCGCCGTTTCAAGCGGGGGGTTCCTACGAGCAGTACTTC
>NA|TRBV3-1|TRBJ2-5|NA
CASSHKTETQYF
TGTGCCAGCAGCCATAAAACGGAGACCCAGTACTTC
>NA|TRBV21-1|TRBJ1-2|NA
CASRWTGWDGYTF
TGTGCCAGCAGGTGGACAGGGTGGGATGGCTACACCTTC
>NA|TRBV28|TRBJ2-7|TRBD1
CASFGQGDYEQYF
TGTGCCAGCTTTGGGCAGGGGGACTACGAGCAGTACTTC
>NA|TRBV7-2|TRBJ2-3|NA
CASSLVVGSDTQYF
TGTGCCAGCAGCTTAGTTGTGGGATCAGATACGCAGTATTTT
>NA|TRBV9|TRBJ2-3|NA
CASSVGAESTDTQYF
TGTGCCAGCAGCGTTGGGGCGGAAAGCACAGATACGCAGTATTTT
>NA|TRBV18|TRBJ1-1|NA
CASSPPSGKYTEAFF
TGTGCCAGCTCACCACCGAGTGGGAAGTACACTGAAGCTTTCTTT
>NA|TRBV27|TRBJ2-1|NA
CASNDGTVGYNEQFF
TGTGCCAGCAACGATGGGACGGTCGGCTACAATGAGCAGTTCTTC
>NA|TRBV4-3|TRBJ1-3|NA
CASSPGPLFSSGNTIYF
TGCGCCAGCAGCCCCGGTCCTCTTTTTAGCTCTGGAAACACCATATATTTT
>NA|TRBV20-1|TRBJ2-5|TRBD1
CSARMDREETQYF
TGCAGTGCCCGGATGGACAGGGAAGAGACCCAGTACTTC
>NA|TRBV5-1|TRBJ2-3|NA
CASSLDLGNTDTQYF
TGCGCCAGCAGCTTGGACCTGGGAAACACAGATACGCAGTATTTT
>once|TRBV20-1|TRBJ1-6|NA
CSAAAIRNPNSPLHF
TGCAGTGCCGCAGCCATCAGAAACCCTAATTCACCCCTCCACTTT
>NA|TRBV7-2|TRBJ2-3|TRBD1
CASSLAGTGATDTQYF
TGTGCCAGCAGCTTAGCCGGGACAGGGGCTACAGATACGCAGTATTTT
>NA|TRBV4-1|TRBJ1-2|TRBD1
CASSPRVDRPDYGGGYTF
TGCGCCAGCAGCCCCCGCGTGGACAGGCCAGACTACGGGGGAGGCTACACCTTC